Listed below are T cell receptor beta chains from one sample, sequenced in a study of OX40 agonist ivuxolimab in advanced cancers. Profiling relied on immunoSEQ multiplex PCR, and the TCRdb table lists in-frame clones only, not all of them. The sample lists about 51,000 clones, around 81% occurring once. The source material was CD4+ or CD8+ T cells sorted from blood, sampled in a trial of the OX40 agonist ivuxolimab. Receptor source: an adult with an advanced solid tumor such as melanoma, head and neck, liver or kidney cancer. CDR3s include the opening cysteine and the closing phenylalanine or tryptophan. Each record gives: J gene, D gene, clone size, V gene, CDR3 protein, CDR3 DNA. A D gene is named only where the DNA matches it firmly. Clone size appears in some rows only: once, few, many, or a class for an expanded clone.

J: TRBJ1-2
D: NA
size: NA
V: TRBV2
CDR3: CASSTTGYGGYTF
DNA: TGTGCCAGCAGTACTACAGGGTATGGTGGCTACACCTTC

J: TRBJ2-5
D: NA
size: NA
V: TRBV6-1
CDR3: CASSEVRGSGAQETQYF
DNA: TGTGCCAGCAGTGAAGTGAGGGGGAGCGGGGCCCAAGAGACCCAGTACTTC

J: TRBJ1-2
D: NA
size: NA
V: TRBV5-1
CDR3: CASSPDFYGYTF
DNA: TGCGCCAGCAGCCCCGACTTCTATGGCTACACCTTC

J: TRBJ1-1
D: NA
size: once
V: TRBV7-6
CDR3: CASSSYKGSTEAFF
DNA: TGTGCCAGCAGCTCCTACAAGGGGTCCACTGAAGCTTTCTTT

J: TRBJ1-5
D: NA
size: few
V: TRBV2
CDR3: CASSEGSLYSNQPQHF
DNA: TGTGCCAGCAGTGAAGGTTCACTCTATAGCAATCAGCCCCAGCATTTT

J: TRBJ2-5
D: NA
size: NA
V: TRBV15
CDR3: CATSREGLGETQYF
DNA: TGTGCCACCAGCAGAGAGGGCTTGGGCGAGACCCAGTACTTC

J: TRBJ1-2
D: NA
size: NA
V: TRBV18
CDR3: CASSPENLAHGYTF
DNA: TGTGCCAGCTCACCAGAGAACCTTGCCCATGGCTACACCTTC

J: TRBJ2-3
D: NA
size: NA
V: TRBV28
CDR3: CASSSVTTDEDTQYF
DNA: TGTGCCAGCAGTTCAGTGACTACGGACGAAGATACGCAGTATTTT

J: TRBJ1-4
D: NA
size: NA
V: TRBV12-5
CDR3: CASGLEPGRRLFF
DNA: TGTGCTAGTGGTTTGGAGCCGGGGAGACGACTGTTTTTT

J: TRBJ2-7
D: TRBD1
size: NA
V: TRBV7-2
CDR3: CASSLDRGRGEQYF
DNA: TGTGCCAGCAGCTTAGACAGGGGGCGCGGCGAGCAGTACTTC

J: TRBJ1-6
D: NA
size: few
V: TRBV18
CDR3: CASSLDTFSPLHF
DNA: TGTGCCAGCTCACTAGACACCTTTTCACCCCTCCACTTT

J: TRBJ1-1
D: NA
size: NA
V: TRBV29-1
CDR3: CSVRGRFDTEAFF
DNA: TGCAGCGTTAGGGGGAGATTTGACACTGAAGCTTTCTTT

J: TRBJ2-7
D: NA
size: NA
V: TRBV10-2
CDR3: CASSVQGSYEQYF
DNA: TGCGCCAGCAGTGTTCAGGGGTCCTACGAGCAGTACTTC

J: TRBJ2-1
D: NA
size: NA
V: TRBV4-1
CDR3: CASSPGTSYNEQFF
DNA: TGCGCCAGCAGCCCCGGGACAAGCTACAATGAGCAGTTCTTC

J: TRBJ2-3
D: NA
size: NA
V: TRBV5-4
CDR3: CASSSVGGLSTDTQYF
DNA: TGTGCCAGCAGCTCGGTGGGGGGGCTTAGCACAGATACGCAGTATTTT

J: TRBJ1-4
D: TRBD1
size: few
V: TRBV27
CDR3: CASSLGGVWTGRKLFF
DNA: TGTGCCAGCAGTTTAGGGGGAGTTTGGACAGGGAGGAAACTGTTTTTT

J: TRBJ2-7
D: NA
size: NA
V: TRBV19
CDR3: CASSIDFGTLYEQYF
DNA: TGTGCCAGTAGTATAGATTTTGGGACGTTATACGAGCAGTACTTC

J: TRBJ1-1
D: NA
size: NA
V: TRBV5-1
CDR3: CASSLEGLSMNTEAFF
DNA: TGCGCCAGCAGCTTGGAGGGACTGAGCATGAACACTGAAGCTTTCTTT

J: TRBJ1-6
D: TRBD1
size: NA
V: TRBV12-5
CDR3: CASGPGTVNSPLHF
DNA: TGTGCTAGTGGTCCCGGGACAGTTAATTCACCCCTCCACTTT

J: TRBJ1-2
D: TRBD1
size: NA
V: TRBV2
CDR3: CASSVRGRRGYTF
DNA: TGTGCCAGCAGTGTTAGGGGGCGCCGAGGCTACACCTTC

J: TRBJ1-1
D: NA
size: NA
V: TRBV5-4
CDR3: CASSPDSNTEAFF
DNA: TGTGCCAGCAGCCCGGACAGCAACACTGAAGCTTTCTTT

J: TRBJ1-6
D: NA
size: NA
V: TRBV7-3
CDR3: CASSLNADSRGSPLHF
DNA: TGTGCCAGCAGCTTAAATGCAGACTCTCGGGGTTCACCCCTCCACTTT

J: TRBJ2-5
D: NA
size: NA
V: TRBV5-8
CDR3: CASSLPTGFGETQYF
DNA: TGTGCCAGCAGCTTACCAACAGGGTTTGGGGAGACCCAGTACTTC